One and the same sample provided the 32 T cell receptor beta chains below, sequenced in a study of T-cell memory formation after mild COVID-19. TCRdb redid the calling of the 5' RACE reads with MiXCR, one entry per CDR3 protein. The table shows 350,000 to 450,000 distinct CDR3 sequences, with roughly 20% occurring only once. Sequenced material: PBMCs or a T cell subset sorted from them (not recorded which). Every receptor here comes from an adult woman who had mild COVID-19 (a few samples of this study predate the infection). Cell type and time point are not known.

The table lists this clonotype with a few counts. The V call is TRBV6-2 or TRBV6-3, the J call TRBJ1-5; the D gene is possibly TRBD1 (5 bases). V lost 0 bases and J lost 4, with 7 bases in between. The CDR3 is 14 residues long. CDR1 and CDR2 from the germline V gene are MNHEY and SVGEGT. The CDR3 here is CASSYSGENQPQHF. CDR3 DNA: TGTGCCAGCAGTTACTCGGGGGAGAATCAGCCCCAGCATTTT.

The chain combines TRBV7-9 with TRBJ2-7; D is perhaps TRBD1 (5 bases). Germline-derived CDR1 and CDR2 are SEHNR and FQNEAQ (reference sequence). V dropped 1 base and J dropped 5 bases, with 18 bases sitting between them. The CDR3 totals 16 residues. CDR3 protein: CASSLGSTEGLDEQYF. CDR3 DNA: TGTGCCAGCAGCTTAGGGTCGACAGAAGGGCTTGACGAGCAGTACTTC.

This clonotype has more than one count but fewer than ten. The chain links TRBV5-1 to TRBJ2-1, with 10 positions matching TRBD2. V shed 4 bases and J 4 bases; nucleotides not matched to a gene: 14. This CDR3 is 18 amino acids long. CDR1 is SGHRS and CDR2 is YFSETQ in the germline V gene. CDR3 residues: CASSLSGLAGVTYNEQFF. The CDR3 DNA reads TGCGCCAGCAGCCTCAGCGGGCTAGCGGGGGTCACTTACAATGAGCAGTTCTTC.

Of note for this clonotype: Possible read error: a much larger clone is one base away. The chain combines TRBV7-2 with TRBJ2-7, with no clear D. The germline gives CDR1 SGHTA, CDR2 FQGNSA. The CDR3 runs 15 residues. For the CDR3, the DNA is TGTGCCGGCAGCTTCAACGGGCCCCCCTATTACGAGCAGTACTTC. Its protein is CAGSFNGPPYYEQYF.

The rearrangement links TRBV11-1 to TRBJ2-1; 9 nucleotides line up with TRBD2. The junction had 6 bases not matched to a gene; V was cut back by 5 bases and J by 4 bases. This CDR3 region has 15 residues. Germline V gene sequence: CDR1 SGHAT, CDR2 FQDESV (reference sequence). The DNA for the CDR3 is TGTGCCAGCAGCCACATGGGACTAGCTTACAATGAGCAGTTCTTC. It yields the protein CASSHMGLAYNEQFF.

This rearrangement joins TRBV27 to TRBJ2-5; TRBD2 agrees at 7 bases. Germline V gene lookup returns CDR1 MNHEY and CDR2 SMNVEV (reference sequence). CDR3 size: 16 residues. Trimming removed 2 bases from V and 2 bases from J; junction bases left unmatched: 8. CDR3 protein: CASSLDPGGGQETQYF. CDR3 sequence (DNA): TGTGCCAGCAGTTTAGACCCTGGGGGGGGACAAGAGACCCAGTACTTC.

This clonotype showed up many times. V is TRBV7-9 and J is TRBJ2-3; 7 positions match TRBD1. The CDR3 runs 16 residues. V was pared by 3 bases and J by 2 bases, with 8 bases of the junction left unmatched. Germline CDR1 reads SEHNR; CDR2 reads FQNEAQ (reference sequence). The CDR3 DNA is TGTGCCAGCAGCTTCCTCGGAACAGGGGCCACAGATACGCAGTATTTT. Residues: CASSFLGTGATDTQYF.

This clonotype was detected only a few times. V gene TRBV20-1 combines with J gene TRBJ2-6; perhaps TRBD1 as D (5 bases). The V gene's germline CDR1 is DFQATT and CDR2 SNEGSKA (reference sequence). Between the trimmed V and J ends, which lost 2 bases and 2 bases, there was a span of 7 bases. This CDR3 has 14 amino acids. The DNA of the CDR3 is TGCAGTGCTAGACAGGGTCCTGGGGCCAACGTCCTGACTTTC. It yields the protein CSARQGPGANVLTF.

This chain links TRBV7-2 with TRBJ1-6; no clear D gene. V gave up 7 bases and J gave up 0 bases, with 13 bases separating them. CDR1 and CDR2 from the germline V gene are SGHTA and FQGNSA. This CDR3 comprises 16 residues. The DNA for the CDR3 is TGTGCCAGCACCCCCCCGGGGAGCTCCTATAATTCACCCCTCCACTTT. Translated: CASTPPGSSYNSPLHF.

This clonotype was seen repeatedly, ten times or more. The chain's CDR3 is CSATAGQGAGSYEQYF. The CDR3 nucleotides are TGCAGTGCTACCGCCGGACAGGGGGCTGGCTCCTACGAGCAGTACTTC. The V and J genes are TRBV20-1 and TRBJ2-7; 11 nucleotides agree with TRBD1. J was trimmed by 0 bases and V by 4 bases; bases with no gene match: 8. Germline CDR1 DFQATT, CDR2 SNEGSKA (reference sequence). This CDR3 region has 16 residues.

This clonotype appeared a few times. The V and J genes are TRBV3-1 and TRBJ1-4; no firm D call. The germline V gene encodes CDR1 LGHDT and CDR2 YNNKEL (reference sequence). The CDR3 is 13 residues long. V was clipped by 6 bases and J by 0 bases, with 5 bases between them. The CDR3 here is CASRPSTNEKLFF. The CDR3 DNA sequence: TGTGCCAGCAGACCCTCAACTAATGAAAAACTGTTTTTT.

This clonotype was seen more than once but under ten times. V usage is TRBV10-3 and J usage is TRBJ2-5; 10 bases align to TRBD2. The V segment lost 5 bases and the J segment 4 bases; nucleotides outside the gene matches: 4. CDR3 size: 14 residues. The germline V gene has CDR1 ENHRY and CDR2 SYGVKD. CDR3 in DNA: TGTGCCATCAGTTCAGCGGGAGGGGCAGAGACCCAGTACTTC. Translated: CAISSAGGAETQYF.

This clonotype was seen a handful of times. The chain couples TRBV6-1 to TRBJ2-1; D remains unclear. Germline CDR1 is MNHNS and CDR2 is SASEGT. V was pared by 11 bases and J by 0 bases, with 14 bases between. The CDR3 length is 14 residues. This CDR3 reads CAVESGRSYNEQFF. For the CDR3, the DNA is TGTGCCGTGGAATCGGGCCGCTCCTACAATGAGCAGTTCTTC.

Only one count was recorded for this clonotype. The CDR3 sequence is CASSYPSTGIYEQYF. The CDR3 DNA is TGTGCCAGCAGTTACCCTTCGACAGGAATCTACGAGCAGTACTTC. The chain has TRBV28 and TRBJ2-7; D might be TRBD1 (6 bases). This CDR3 has 15 residues. V was clipped by 4 bases and J by 3 bases, with 16 bases between them. CDR1 is MDHEN, CDR2 SYDVKM, per germline.

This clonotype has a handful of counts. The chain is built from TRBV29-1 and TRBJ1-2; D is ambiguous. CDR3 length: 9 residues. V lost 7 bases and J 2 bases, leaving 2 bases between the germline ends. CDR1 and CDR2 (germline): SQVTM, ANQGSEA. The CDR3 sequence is CSGNYGYTF. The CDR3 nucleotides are TGCAGCGGGAACTATGGCTACACCTTC.

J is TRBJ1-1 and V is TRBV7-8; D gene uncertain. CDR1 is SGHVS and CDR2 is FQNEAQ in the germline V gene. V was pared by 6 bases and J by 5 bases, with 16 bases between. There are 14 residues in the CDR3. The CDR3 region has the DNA TGTGCCAGCAGTTCATACGATGTCGGGACTGAAGCTTTCTTT. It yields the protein CASSSYDVGTEAFF.

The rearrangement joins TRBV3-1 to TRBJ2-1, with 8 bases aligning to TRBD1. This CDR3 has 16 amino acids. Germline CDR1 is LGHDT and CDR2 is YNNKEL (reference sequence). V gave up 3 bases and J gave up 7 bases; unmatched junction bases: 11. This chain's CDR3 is CASSQIGQGARNEQFF. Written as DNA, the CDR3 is TGTGCCAGCAGCCAGATCGGACAGGGAGCCCGAAATGAGCAGTTCTTC.

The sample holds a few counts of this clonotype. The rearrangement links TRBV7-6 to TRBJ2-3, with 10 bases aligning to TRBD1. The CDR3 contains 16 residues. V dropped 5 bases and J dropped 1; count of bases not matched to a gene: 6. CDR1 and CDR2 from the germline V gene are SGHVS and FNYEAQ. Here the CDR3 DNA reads TGTGCCAGCAGCACCCGACAGGGGGCGGGCACAGATACGCAGTATTTT. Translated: CASSTRQGAGTDTQYF.

CDR3 sequence reads: CASSTGLAGGGQRTYEQYF. As DNA, the CDR3 is TGCGCCAGCAGCACGGGACTAGCGGGGGGCGGGCAGAGGACCTACGAGCAGTACTTC. The J gene is TRBJ2-7, the V gene TRBV5-1; TRBD2 matches 15 bases. The V gene end was trimmed by 4 bases and the J gene end by 2 bases; junction bases not matched to a gene: 13. CDR3 size: 19 residues. Germline CDR1 reads SGHRS; CDR2 reads YFSETQ.

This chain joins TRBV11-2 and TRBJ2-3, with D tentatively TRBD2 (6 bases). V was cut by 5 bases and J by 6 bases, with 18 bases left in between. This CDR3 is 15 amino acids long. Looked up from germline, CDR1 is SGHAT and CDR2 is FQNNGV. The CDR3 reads CASSQQGLPQDTQYF. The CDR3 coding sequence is TGTGCCAGCAGCCAGCAGGGACTTCCCCAGGATACGCAGTATTTT.

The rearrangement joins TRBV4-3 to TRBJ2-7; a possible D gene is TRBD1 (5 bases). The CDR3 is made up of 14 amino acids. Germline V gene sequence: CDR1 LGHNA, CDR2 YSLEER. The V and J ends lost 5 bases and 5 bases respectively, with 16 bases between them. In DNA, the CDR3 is TGCGCCAGCAGCTCAAGTGGGGCTCGGGACGAGCAGTACTTC. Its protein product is CASSSSGARDEQYF.

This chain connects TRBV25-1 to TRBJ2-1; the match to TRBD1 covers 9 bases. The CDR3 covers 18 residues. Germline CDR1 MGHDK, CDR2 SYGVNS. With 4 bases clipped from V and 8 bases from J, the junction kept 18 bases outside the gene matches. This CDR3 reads CASSGESPGTGYFDEQFF. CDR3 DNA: TGTGCCAGCAGTGGGGAGTCCCCCGGGACAGGGTACTTCGATGAGCAGTTCTTC.

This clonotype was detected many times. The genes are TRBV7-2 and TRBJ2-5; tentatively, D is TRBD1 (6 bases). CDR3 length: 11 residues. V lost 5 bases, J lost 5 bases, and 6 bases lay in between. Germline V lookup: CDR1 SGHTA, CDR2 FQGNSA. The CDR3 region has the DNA TGTGCCAGCAGCCAGGGGGAGACCCAGTACTTC. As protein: CASSQGETQYF.

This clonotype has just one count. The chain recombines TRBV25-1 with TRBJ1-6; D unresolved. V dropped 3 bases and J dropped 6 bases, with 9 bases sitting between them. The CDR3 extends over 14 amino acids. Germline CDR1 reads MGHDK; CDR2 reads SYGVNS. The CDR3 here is CASSEGGINSPLHF. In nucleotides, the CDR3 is TGTGCCAGCAGTGAGGGAGGGATTAATTCACCCCTCCACTTT.

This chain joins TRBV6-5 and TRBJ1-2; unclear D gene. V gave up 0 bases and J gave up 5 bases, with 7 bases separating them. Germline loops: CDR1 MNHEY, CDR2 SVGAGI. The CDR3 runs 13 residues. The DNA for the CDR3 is TGTGCCAGCAGTTACTCGGTTGGGTATGGCTACACCTTC. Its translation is CASSYSVGYGYTF.

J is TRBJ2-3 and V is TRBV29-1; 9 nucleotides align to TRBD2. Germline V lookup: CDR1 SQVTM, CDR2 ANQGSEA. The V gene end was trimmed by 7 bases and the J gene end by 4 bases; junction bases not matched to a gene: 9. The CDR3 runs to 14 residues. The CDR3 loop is CSAVAGVRADTQYF. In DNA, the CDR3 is TGCAGCGCTGTAGCGGGAGTAAGGGCAGATACGCAGTATTTT.

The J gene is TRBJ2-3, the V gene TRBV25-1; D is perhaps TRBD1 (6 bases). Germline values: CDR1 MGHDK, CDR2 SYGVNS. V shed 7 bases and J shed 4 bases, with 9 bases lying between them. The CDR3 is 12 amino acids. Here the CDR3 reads CASTGVSDTQYF. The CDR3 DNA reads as TGTGCCAGCACAGGGGTTTCAGATACGCAGTATTTT.

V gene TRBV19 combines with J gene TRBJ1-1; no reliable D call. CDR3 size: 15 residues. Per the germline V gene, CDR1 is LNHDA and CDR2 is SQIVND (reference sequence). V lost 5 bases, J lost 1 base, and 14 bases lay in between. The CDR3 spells CASSPHVGPNTEAFF. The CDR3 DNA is TGTGCCAGTAGTCCCCACGTGGGCCCGAACACTGAAGCTTTCTTT.

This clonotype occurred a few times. CDR3 in DNA: TGTGCCAGCAGCCCCCGCGGGACTAGCGGGGGGGCCCGCACAGATACGCAGTATTTT. This gives the protein CASSPRGTSGGARTDTQYF. The rearrangement uses TRBV3-1 and TRBJ2-3; 16 bases line up with TRBD2. CDR1 is LGHDT, CDR2 YNNKEL, per germline (reference sequence). This CDR3 has 19 residues. V shed 4 bases, J shed 1 base, and the junction held 8 bases outside the gene matches.

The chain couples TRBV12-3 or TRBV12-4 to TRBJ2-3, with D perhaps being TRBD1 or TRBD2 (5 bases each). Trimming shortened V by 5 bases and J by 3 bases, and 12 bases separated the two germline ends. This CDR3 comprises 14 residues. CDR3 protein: CASSGTIATDTQYF. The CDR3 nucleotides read TGTGCCAGCAGTGGGACGATAGCGACAGATACGCAGTATTTT.

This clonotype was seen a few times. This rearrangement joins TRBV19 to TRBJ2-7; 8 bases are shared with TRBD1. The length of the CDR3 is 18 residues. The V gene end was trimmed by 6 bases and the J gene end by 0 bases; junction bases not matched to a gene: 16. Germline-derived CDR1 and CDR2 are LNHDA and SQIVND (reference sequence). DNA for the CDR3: TGTGCCAGTAGCCCCAAGGGGACAGGCTTCGCTCTCTCCTACGAGCAGTACTTC. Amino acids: CASSPKGTGFALSYEQYF.

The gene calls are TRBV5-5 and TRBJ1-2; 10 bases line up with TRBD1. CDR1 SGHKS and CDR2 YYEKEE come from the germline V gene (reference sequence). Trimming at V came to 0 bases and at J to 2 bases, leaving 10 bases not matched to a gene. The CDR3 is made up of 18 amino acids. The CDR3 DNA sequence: TGTGCCAGCAGCTTGGCAGAGGGACAGGGGACTTACAACTATGGCTACACCTTC. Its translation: CASSLAEGQGTYNYGYTF.